A single sample gave rise to the 12 T cell receptor beta chains below, sequenced in a study of beta chain features in type 1 diabetes. Overall study findings and caveats: There was a moderate but significant shortening of TCRB CDR3s in all four CD4+ subsets of Type 1 diabetes patients.

Their cognate antigens are unknown. The whole isolated RNA underwent reverse transcription, so sequencing captured expressed TCRB transcripts. Produced via immunoSEQ multiplex PCR; TCRdb's table is partial and in-frame only. The profile shows hundreds of thousands of clones, 11% to 15% of them singletons. Sequencing input: naive CD4+ T cells from blood. Receptors were obtained from a man aged 18 to 29 with type 1 diabetes.

V is TRBV4-2 and J is TRBJ2-3; D ambiguous. CDR1 and CDR2 (germline): LGHNA, YNFKEQ. V was shortened by 0 bases and J by 6 bases, with 13 bases between the two germline ends. This CDR3 is 15 amino acids long. The CDR3 loop is CASSQDESSYDTQYF. The CDR3 nucleotides are TGTGCCAGCAGCCAAGATGAGTCGTCGTACGATACGCAGTATTTT.

The chain is built from TRBV7-2 and TRBJ2-1; 9 bases align to TRBD1. J was trimmed by 6 bases and V by 5 bases; bases with no gene match: 8. The germline V gene has CDR1 SGHTA and CDR2 FQGNSA. The CDR3 runs to 15 residues. The CDR3 DNA reads as TGTGCCAGCAGCGGGGACAGGGCATTTTTCAATGAGCAGTTCTTC. Translation: CASSGDRAFFNEQFF.

The rearrangement uses TRBV28 and TRBJ2-2; D is possibly TRBD2 (6 bases). Trimming removed 3 bases at V and 1 base at J, with 9 bases between. Germline V lookup: CDR1 MDHEN, CDR2 SYDVKM. CDR3 length: 15 residues. The CDR3 here is CASSLGGMNTGELFF. In DNA, the CDR3 is TGTGCCAGCAGTTTGGGCGGGATGAACACCGGGGAGCTGTTTTTT.

The CDR3 coding sequence is TGCGCCAGCAGCCAAGGACAGGGCAGGGAAAAACTGTTTTTT. Translated: CASSQGQGREKLFF. The chain combines TRBV4-3 with TRBJ1-4; 7 nucleotides line up with TRBD1. V was clipped by 1 base and J by 8 bases; unmatched bases: 4. The CDR3 covers 14 residues. Germline loops: CDR1 LGHNA, CDR2 YSLEER.

This clone was counted a few times. V usage is TRBV5-4 and J usage is TRBJ2-1, with 8 bases aligning to TRBD1. Germline-derived CDR1 and CDR2 are SGHNT and YYREEE (reference sequence). With 4 bases clipped from V and 4 bases from J, the junction kept 7 bases outside the gene matches. The CDR3 covers 15 residues. CDR3 DNA sequence: TGTGCCAGCAGCCAACCCGGACAGGGTTACAATGAGCAGTTCTTC. Its protein product is CASSQPGQGYNEQFF.

This clone was counted only a few times. This chain connects TRBV27 to TRBJ1-5; 10 bases map to TRBD1. Germline CDR1 and CDR2: MNHEY and SMNVEV (reference sequence). Losses at the gene ends were 6 bases for V and 0 bases for J; bases not matched to a gene: 5. This CDR3 has 16 residues. The CDR3 DNA reads TGTGCCAGCAGAGGGACAGGGGACTATAGCAATCAGCCCCAGCATTTT. It codes for CASRGTGDYSNQPQHF.

This clone was recorded a few times. V usage is TRBV30 and J usage is TRBJ2-7, with a weak D call TRBD1 (6 bases). This CDR3 is built from 14 residues. V was cut by 2 bases and J by 3 bases, with 14 bases left in between. Germline-derived CDR1 and CDR2 are GTSNPN and SVGIG (reference sequence). CDR3 residues: CAWSKQGLGYEQYF. In DNA form, the CDR3 reads TGTGCCTGGAGTAAACAGGGTCTCGGCTACGAGCAGTACTTC.

This clone has just a few counts. CDR3 in DNA: TGTGCCAGCAGCCGCCAAGCAGATACGCAGTATTTT. It codes for CASSRQADTQYF. The chain couples TRBV11-2 to TRBJ2-3; no firm D call. Looked up from germline, CDR1 is SGHAT and CDR2 is FQNNGV. V lost 5 bases and J lost 4, with 7 bases in between. The CDR3 loop spans 12 amino acids.

The genes are TRBV7-2 and TRBJ1-1, with 9 bases aligning to TRBD1. The CDR3 contains 18 residues. V lost 3 bases to trimming and J lost 5 bases; unmatched junction nucleotides: 16. Germline V gene data show CDR1 as SGHTA and CDR2 as FQGNSA. In DNA form, the CDR3 reads TGTGCCAGCAGCTTTCTTGCGGGGACAGGGACTTTAAGGACTGAAGCTTTCTTT. It encodes CASSFLAGTGTLRTEAFF.

V usage is TRBV5-4 and J usage is TRBJ2-5; D is ambiguous. Germline-derived CDR1 and CDR2 are SGHNT and YYREEE (reference sequence). The CDR3 extends over 15 amino acids. V lost 0 bases, J lost 5 bases, and 14 bases lay in between. The CDR3 DNA sequence: TGTGCCAGCAGCTTGGAACACTTGGCACGGGAGACCCAGTACTTC. It specifies CASSLEHLARETQYF.

The chain is built from TRBV18 and TRBJ2-1, with unresolved D. The V gene lost 11 bases and the J gene lost 2 bases, with 16 bases spanning the gap. Germline-derived CDR1 and CDR2 are KGHSH and LQKENI. The CDR3 contains 14 residues. CDR3 protein: CASKARAPYNEQFF. DNA of the CDR3: TGTGCCTCCAAGGCCCGAGCTCCCTACAATGAGCAGTTCTTC.

This rearrangement joins TRBV7-3 to TRBJ2-5, with D maybe TRBD2 (5 bases). The CDR3 is made up of 15 amino acids. The germline V gene has CDR1 SGHTA and CDR2 FQGTGA. V lost 1 base and J 4 bases, leaving 13 bases between the germline ends. CDR3 nucleotide sequence: TGTGCCAGCAGCTTAATTCGGGGTACTCGAGAGACCCAGTACTTC. Encoded protein: CASSLIRGTRETQYF.